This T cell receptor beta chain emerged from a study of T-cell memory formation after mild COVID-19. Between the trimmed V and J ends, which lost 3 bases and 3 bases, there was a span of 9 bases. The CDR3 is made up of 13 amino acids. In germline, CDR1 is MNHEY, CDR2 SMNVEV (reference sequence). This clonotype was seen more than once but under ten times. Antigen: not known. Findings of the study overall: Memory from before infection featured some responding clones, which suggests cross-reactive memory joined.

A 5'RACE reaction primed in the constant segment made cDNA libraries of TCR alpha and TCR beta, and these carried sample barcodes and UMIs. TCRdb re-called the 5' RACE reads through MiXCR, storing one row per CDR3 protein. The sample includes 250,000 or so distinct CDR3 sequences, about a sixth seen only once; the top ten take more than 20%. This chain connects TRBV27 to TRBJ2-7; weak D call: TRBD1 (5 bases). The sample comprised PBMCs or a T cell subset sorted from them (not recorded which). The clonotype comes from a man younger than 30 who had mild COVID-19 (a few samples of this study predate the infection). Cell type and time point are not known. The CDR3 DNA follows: TGTGCCAGCAGTTTGCAGGGCGACTACGAGCAGTACTTC. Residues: CASSLQGDYEQYF.